These 10 T cell receptor beta chains were sequenced from one sample in a study of a mutant IDH1 vaccine in newly diagnosed glioma. Time point described: week 35, safety follow-up. Vaccine doses each comprised 300 ug of mutant IDH1 20-mer peptide, with topical imiquimod. Method: immunoSEQ multiplex PCR; TCRdb's copy keeps in-frame clones and lacks some. Among some 46,000 clones listed, around 94% were seen once. No antigen has been assigned to these receptors. The source was PBMCs, collected from a glioma patient whose treatment included an IDH1 peptide vaccine. These receptors were obtained from a man between 50 and 59 years old with glioma.

The chain uses TRBV5-1 and TRBJ2-1; 8 bases map to TRBD2. V gave up 4 bases and J gave up 5 bases; unmatched junction bases: 11. The germline V gene has CDR1 SGHRS and CDR2 YFSETQ. The CDR3 length is 16 residues. The CDR3 nucleotides read TGCGCCAGCAGCCTGGGTGGTAGCGGGGCCCACAATGAGCAGTTCTTC. Residues: CASSLGGSGAHNEQFF.

The rearrangement joins TRBV11-2 to TRBJ2-3; D remains ambiguous. CDR1 and CDR2 (germline): SGHAT, FQNNGV. The ends were cut back, 7 bases at V and 0 bases at J, with 5 bases in the middle. CDR3 length: 12 residues. The CDR3 protein is CASTPSTDTQYF. The CDR3 DNA reads TGTGCCAGCACCCCTAGCACAGATACGCAGTATTTT.

The chain is built from TRBV28 and TRBJ1-1; D is perhaps TRBD1 (5 bases). Germline values: CDR1 MDHEN, CDR2 SYDVKM. This CDR3 is 15 amino acids long. The germline V and J ends were trimmed by 8 bases and 0 bases, with 16 bases remaining between them. Written as DNA, the CDR3 is TGTGCCAGCGCCCCTCCCACAGGACTGAACACTGAAGCTTTCTTT. It encodes CASAPPTGLNTEAFF. The entire variable domain, with the rest obtained from reference TRBV28 and TRBJ1-1, is as follows: DVKVTQSSRYLVKRTGEKVFLECVQDMDHENMFWYRQDPGLGLRLIYFSYDVKMKEKGDIPEGYSVSREKKERFSLILESASTNQTSMYLCASAPPTGLNTEAFFGQGTRLTVV.

This chain connects TRBV19 to TRBJ2-1; 12 nucleotides line up with TRBD1. The CDR3 loop spans 16 amino acids. Germline V gives CDR1 LNHDA, CDR2 SQIVND (reference sequence). V shed 5 bases, J shed 9 bases, and the junction held 11 bases outside the gene matches. CDR3 nucleotides: TGTGCCAGTAGTCCAGACCCGGGACAGGGGGCGTTTGAGCAGTTCTTC. This sequence encodes CASSPDPGQGAFEQFF. Full variable domain (rest looked up from reference TRBV19 and TRBJ2-1): DGGITQSPKYLFRKEGQNVTLSCEQNLNHDAMYWYRQDPGQGLRLIYYSQIVNDFQKGDIAEGYSVSREKKESFPLTVTSAQKNPTAFYLCASSPDPGQGAFEQFFGPGTRLTVL.

This sequence joins TRBV10-1 and TRBJ1-5; 9 bases fit TRBD1. With V trimmed by 2 bases and J by 3 bases, 14 bases remained unmatched. Germline CDR1 is WNHNN and CDR2 is SYGVQD (reference sequence). This CDR3 has 19 amino acids. The chain's CDR3 is CASSETRDREQCNNQPQHF. CDR3 DNA: TGCGCCAGCAGTGAGACACGGGACAGGGAGCAGTGCAACAATCAGCCCCAGCATTTT.

The chain combines TRBV9 with TRBJ2-1; weak D call: TRBD1 (6 bases). The CDR3 spans 15 residues. The V gene lost 4 bases and the J gene lost 7 bases, with 18 bases spanning the gap. Germline V gene sequence: CDR1 SGDLS, CDR2 YYNGEE. CDR3 in amino acids: CASSTGTGPLNEQFF. CDR3 bases: TGTGCCAGCAGCACAGGTACAGGGCCCCTGAATGAGCAGTTCTTC.

The chain links TRBV19 to TRBJ1-1; 8 positions agree with TRBD1. Germline V lookup: CDR1 LNHDA, CDR2 SQIVND (reference sequence). V trimming: 7 bases; J trimming: 0 bases; junction bases outside the gene matches: 7. The CDR3 has 15 residues. The CDR3 sequence is CASKLQGELNTEAFF. The CDR3 nucleotides are TGTGCCAGTAAACTACAGGGGGAGTTGAACACTGAAGCTTTCTTT.

The rearrangement links TRBV5-6 to TRBJ1-3; possible D gene TRBD1, 6 bases. The CDR3 is 13 residues long. Deletions cut 7 bases from V and 4 bases from J, with 12 bases between. Germline values: CDR1 SGHDT, CDR2 YYEEEE. The CDR3 loop reads CASGGADGNTIYF. The CDR3 bases are TGTGCCAGCGGGGGGGCGGACGGAAACACCATATATTTT.

V gene TRBV30 combines with J gene TRBJ2-7; D possibly corresponds to TRBD2 (6 bases). The V and J ends lost 5 bases and 3 bases respectively, with 14 bases between them. The germline V gene has CDR1 GTSNPN and CDR2 SVGIG (reference sequence). The CDR3 sequence is 13 residues long. CDR3 DNA: TGTGCCTGGGGGACTTCAACCTTCTACGAGCAGTACTTC. This sequence encodes CAWGTSTFYEQYF.

This chain's CDR3 is CASSQGVPNYGYTF. CDR3 nucleotides: TGTGCCAGCAGCCAGGGAGTACCAAACTATGGCTACACCTTC. This chain joins TRBV5-4 and TRBJ1-2, with a possible D match to TRBD1 (5 bases). This CDR3 region has 14 residues. In germline, CDR1 is SGHNT, CDR2 YYREEE (reference sequence). Trimming left V 4 bases short and J 2 bases short, with 12 bases between.